The text below deals with one TCR beta chain. As yet, its antigen is unknown. The data originate from a study of Graves' ophthalmopathy and Graves' hyperthyroidism. Study information: Peripheral blood sampling occurred at initial diagnosis, before any treatment.

Beta-chain TCR CDR3 regions were amplified from RNA transcripts. Second-round multiplex PCR came after first-round RT-PCR with HTBI primers. TCRdb re-called the multiplex PCR reads through MiXCR, storing one row per CDR3 protein. The table has about 400,000 distinct CDR3 sequences, 15% to 20% seen once. Overall study results and limits: Among expanded thyroid clonotypes above 0.001 frequency, most also occurred in blood.

The V end lost 0 bases, the J end lost 1 base, and 12 bases lay between the germline ends. This CDR3 is 16 amino acids long. Germline V lookup: CDR1 LGHDT, CDR2 YNNKEL (reference sequence). The receptor was derived from a woman under 30 with Graves' ophthalmopathy. The source material was peripheral blood. This rearrangement joins TRBV3-1 to TRBJ1-1; D may be TRBD1 (6 bases). The CDR3 is CASSQDWGLGNTEAFF. As DNA, the CDR3 is TGTGCCAGCAGCCAAGATTGGGGGCTGGGGAACACTGAAGCTTTCTTT.